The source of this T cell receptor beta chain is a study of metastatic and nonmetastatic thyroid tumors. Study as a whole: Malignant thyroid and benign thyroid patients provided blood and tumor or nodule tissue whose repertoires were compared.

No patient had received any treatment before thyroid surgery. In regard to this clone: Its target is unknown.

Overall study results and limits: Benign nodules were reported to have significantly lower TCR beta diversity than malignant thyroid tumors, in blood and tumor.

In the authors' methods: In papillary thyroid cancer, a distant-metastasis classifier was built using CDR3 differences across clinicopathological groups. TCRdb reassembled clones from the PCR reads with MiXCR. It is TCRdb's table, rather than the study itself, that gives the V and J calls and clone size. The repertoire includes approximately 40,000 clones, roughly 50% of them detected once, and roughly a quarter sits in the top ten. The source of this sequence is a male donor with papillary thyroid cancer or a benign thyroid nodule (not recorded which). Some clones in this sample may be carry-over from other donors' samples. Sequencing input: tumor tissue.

The CDR3 region is CASSPTGTGVTEAFF. CDR3 bases: TGTGCCAGCAGCCCTACCGGGACAGGGGTCACTGAAGCTTTCTTT. This chain uses TRBV6-1 with TRBJ1-1; 10 bases are a match to TRBD1. The junction had 8 bases not matched to a gene; V was cut back by 6 bases and J by 4 bases. The germline CDR1 and CDR2 sequences are MNHNS and SASEGT. The CDR3 loop spans 15 amino acids.